The 27 T cell receptor beta chains listed next were all sequenced from one sample in a study of breast tumors, draining lymph nodes, adjacent tissues. TCRdb called the multiplex PCR reads again in MiXCR, with one record for every CDR3 protein. The data contain roughly 260,000 distinct CDR3 sequences, around 30% of them singletons. Axillary draining lymph nodes of breast cancer patients supplied the node samples. The source material was axillary lymph node tissue. The source is a female donor with breast cancer. Some clones in this sample may be carry-over from other donors' samples.

This clonotype was picked up many times. The chain employs TRBV19 and TRBJ2-3, with 13 bases lining up with TRBD2. The V gene's germline CDR1 is LNHDA and CDR2 SQIVND (reference sequence). This CDR3 comprises 16 residues. The V gene end was trimmed by 5 bases and the J gene end by 4 bases; junction bases not matched to a gene: 6. The CDR3 region is CASSLLAGGLADTQYF. The CDR3, as DNA: TGTGCCAGTAGTCTACTAGCGGGAGGGCTTGCAGATACGCAGTATTTT.

The chain uses TRBV19 and TRBJ2-2; D possibly corresponds to TRBD2 (5 bases). Germline V gene data show CDR1 as LNHDA and CDR2 as SQIVND (reference sequence). V was pared by 7 bases and J by 4 bases, with 22 bases between. The CDR3 has 17 residues. The CDR3: CASTPLPGFRSTGELFF. The CDR3 coding sequence is TGTGCCAGTACCCCTCTCCCGGGGTTTCGTAGCACCGGGGAGCTGTTTTTT.

The sample holds many counts of this clonotype. The chain combines TRBV4-2 with TRBJ2-7; 9 positions agree with TRBD2. Germline CDR1 reads LGHNA; CDR2 reads YNFKEQ. With 4 bases clipped from V and 4 bases from J, the junction kept 11 bases outside the gene matches. The CDR3 extends over 16 amino acids. CDR3 nucleotides: TGTGCCAGCAGCCCACTCGGGCGGGAGGGCCAGTACGAGCAGTACTTC. Encoded protein: CASSPLGREGQYEQYF.

This clonotype has more than one count but fewer than ten. The CDR3 region is CASNWGTSGSPYEQYF. CDR3 nucleotide sequence: TGTGCCAGCAACTGGGGGACTAGCGGGAGCCCCTACGAGCAGTACTTC. The V and J genes are TRBV27 and TRBJ2-7; TRBD2 agrees at 14 bases. V was pared by 7 bases and J by 2 bases, with 7 bases of the junction left unmatched. CDR1 is MNHEY, CDR2 SMNVEV, per germline (reference sequence). The CDR3 covers 16 residues.

This clonotype came up many times. V gene TRBV6-6 combines with J gene TRBJ1-2, with TRBD1 identical over 10 bases. CDR1 is MNHNY and CDR2 is SVGAGI in the germline V gene (reference sequence). The CDR3 spans 16 residues. The V gene end was trimmed by 2 bases and the J gene end by 2 bases; junction bases not matched to a gene: 5. CDR3 residues: CASSYQAGQGNYGYTF. The CDR3 nucleotides are TGTGCCAGCAGTTACCAGGCGGGACAGGGGAACTATGGCTACACCTTC.

This clonotype has ten or more counts. The chain couples TRBV12-3 or TRBV12-4 to TRBJ2-5; either TRBD1 or TRBD2 may supply D (7 bases each). Trimming took 5 bases from V and 5 from J, leaving 24 bases between them. The length of the CDR3 is 17 residues. The CDR3 sequence: CASSPRGPQGGRETQYF. The CDR3 DNA is TGTGCCAGCAGTCCTAGGGGCCCGCAGGGGGGGAGGGAGACCCAGTACTTC.

This clonotype was seen repeatedly, ten times or more. V is TRBV12-3 or TRBV12-4 and J is TRBJ2-3; D gene ambiguous. V was clipped by 5 bases and J by 2 bases, with 5 bases between them. This CDR3 has 12 residues. For the CDR3, the DNA is TGTGCCAGCAGTATTCTCACAGATACGCAGTATTTT. Translating gives CASSILTDTQYF.

This clonotype appeared many times. The chain is built from TRBV30 and TRBJ2-7; TRBD1 aligns across 7 bases. Germline values: CDR1 GTSNPN, CDR2 SVGIG (reference sequence). This CDR3 region has 13 residues. Trimming at V came to 3 bases and at J to 0 bases, leaving 2 bases not matched to a gene. The CDR3 bases are TGTGCCTGGAGGGACAGGAGCTCCTACGAGCAGTACTTC. Translated: CAWRDRSSYEQYF.

This rearrangement joins TRBV4-2 to TRBJ2-1; 11 bases map to TRBD2. The CDR3 contains 20 residues. With V trimmed by 4 bases and J by 0 bases, 14 bases remained unmatched. CDR1 and CDR2 (germline): LGHNA, YNFKEQ. The CDR3 DNA reads as TGTGCCAGCAGCCTACCGACTAGCGGGACCACCGAATTCTCCTACAATGAGCAGTTCTTC. Its protein is CASSLPTSGTTEFSYNEQFF.

This clonotype was detected many times. This chain uses TRBV6-4 with TRBJ2-3, with D maybe TRBD2 (6 bases). CDR1 is MRHNA and CDR2 is SNTAGT in the germline V gene. V lost 6 bases and J 0 bases, leaving 16 bases between the germline ends. This CDR3 has 16 amino acids. The CDR3 nucleotides read TGTGCCAGCAGCCCATCCGTGGGGGGAAGCACAGATACGCAGTATTTT. This translates into CASSPSVGGSTDTQYF.

About this clonotype: In this CDR3 the conserved last residue, phenylalanine or tryptophan, is missing, so a read error is likely. The limits of the CDR3 on the DNA are not certain, so only TCRdb's listed CDR3 is given. CDR3 sequence reads: CASRPDRNTGELFS. V and J are TRBV2 and TRBJ2-2; the table's D call of TRBD1 was not tested on the DNA. Germline-derived CDR1 and CDR2 are SNHLY and FYNNEI. The CDR3 numbers 14 amino acids, ends counted.

This clonotype was seen a handful of times. J is TRBJ2-1 and V is TRBV5-6, with 9 bases fitting TRBD1. V was pared by 6 bases and J by 7 bases, with 11 bases of the junction left unmatched. This CDR3 contains 15 residues. Germline V gives CDR1 SGHDT, CDR2 YYEEEE. The CDR3 here is CASNLPGQGWNEQFF. Written as DNA, the CDR3 is TGTGCCAGCAACCTACCGGGACAGGGATGGAATGAGCAGTTCTTC.

This clonotype has at least ten counts. The chain uses TRBV11-3 and TRBJ2-7; tentative D call: TRBD1 (6 bases). The CDR3 is made up of 17 amino acids. Germline loops: CDR1 SGHNT, CDR2 YENEEA. Trimming took 1 base from V and 7 from J, leaving 23 bases between them. CDR3 protein: CASSLGTAFYQYEEQYF. CDR3 DNA: TGTGCCAGCAGCTTAGGGACAGCGTTTTACCAGTACGAGGAGCAGTACTTC. The variable domain in full, with the rest retrieved from reference TRBV11-3 and TRBJ2-7, is EAGVVQSPRYKIIEKKQPVAFWCNPISGHNTLYWYLQNLGQGPELLIRYENEEAVDDSQLPKDRFSAERLKGVDSTLKIQPAELGDSAVYLCASSLGTAFYQYEEQYFGPGTRLTVT.

This clonotype was seen once. Given a much more abundant clone one base away, this may be a read error. The V call is TRBV5-5, the J call TRBJ2-1; unclear D gene. V lost 4 bases and J lost 4, with 15 bases in between. Germline-derived CDR1 and CDR2 are SGHKS and YYEKEE (reference sequence). This CDR3 has 15 amino acids. Here the CDR3 reads CASSPPGQEYNEQFF. CDR3 nucleotide sequence: TGTGCCAGCAGCCCGCCCGGGCAGGAGTACAATGAGCAGTTCTTC.

In its sample, this clonotype was seen many times. The chain has TRBV7-9 and TRBJ2-3; no clear D gene. The CDR3 consists of 14 residues. With 5 bases removed from V and 2 bases from J, the gap between germline ends came to 11 bases. CDR1 and CDR2 from the germline V gene are SEHNR and FQNEAQ (reference sequence). CDR3 in amino acids: CASSQNTFTDTQYF. DNA of the CDR3: TGTGCCAGCAGCCAAAACACTTTCACAGATACGCAGTATTTT.

At least ten counts were recorded for this clonotype. The V and J genes are TRBV9 and TRBJ2-5; D gene ambiguous. V lost 0 bases, J lost 3 bases, and 6 bases lay in between. Germline V gene data show CDR1 as SGDLS and CDR2 as YYNGEE. This CDR3 is built from 13 residues. The CDR3 spells CASSVALEETQYF. DNA of the CDR3: TGTGCCAGCAGCGTAGCTTTGGAAGAGACCCAGTACTTC.

This clonotype has a count of ten or more. The chain recombines TRBV4-2 with TRBJ2-7; D is ambiguous. CDR1 is LGHNA and CDR2 is YNFKEQ in the germline V gene. The CDR3 consists of 14 residues. Trimming stripped 4 bases from V and 1 base from J, with 11 bases between. The CDR3 region is CASSPLTLSYEQYF. The CDR3 coding sequence is TGTGCCAGCAGCCCCTTAACTCTTTCCTACGAGCAGTACTTC.

In its sample, this clonotype was seen a few times. The conserved phenylalanine or tryptophan is not found at the CDR3 terminus, so this likely reflects a read error. The V call is TRBV7-9, the J call TRBJ2-7; D possibly matches TRBD1 or TRBD2 (5 bases each). Germline V gene lookup returns CDR1 SEHNR and CDR2 FQNEAQ (reference sequence). This CDR3 has 15 residues. Trimming cost V 8 bases and J 4 bases, with 21 bases left between them. CDR3 amino acids: CASRPGPELIYEQYL. The CDR3 nucleotides read TGTGCCAGCCGCCCGGGACCAGAATTAATATACGAGCAGTACCTC.

This clonotype was observed many times. Compared with germline, one end of the junction differs, possibly owing to a read error. The chain combines TRBV10-3 with TRBJ2-7, with TRBD1 matching over 9 bases. Germline-derived CDR1 and CDR2 are ENHRY and SYGVKD. The CDR3 is 12 residues long. CDR3 DNA sequence: TGTGCCATCGGGACAGGGTTGGACGAGCAGCACTTC. Its protein product is CAIGTGLDEQHF.

The chain recombines TRBV11-1 with TRBJ1-4, with D possibly being TRBD1 (6 bases). The CDR3 sequence is 14 residues long. Per the germline V gene, CDR1 is SGHAT and CDR2 is FQDESV (reference sequence). Between the trimmed V and J ends, which lost 5 bases and 5 bases, there was a span of 12 bases. The chain's CDR3 is CASSQPQGNEKLFF. The CDR3 nucleotides read TGTGCCAGCAGCCAACCCCAGGGGAATGAAAAACTGTTTTTT.

V and J are TRBV2 and TRBJ1-2; the match to TRBD1 covers 12 bases. This CDR3 contains 14 residues. Germline-derived CDR1 and CDR2 are SNHLY and FYNNEI. The V and J ends lost 7 bases and 4 bases, in that order; junction bases with no gene match: 4. The CDR3 coding sequence is TGTGCCAGCAAGGGACAGGGGGCTGTCTATGGCTACACCTTC. Residues: CASKGQGAVYGYTF.

This chain links TRBV15 with TRBJ2-1, with 8 nucleotides matching TRBD1. This CDR3 comprises 16 residues. Germline CDR1 is LNHNV and CDR2 is YYDKDF (reference sequence). The J segment lost 1 base and the V segment lost 3 bases, leaving 5 bases of the junction unmatched. CDR3 residues: CATSSPDRGSYNEQFF. In DNA, the CDR3 is TGTGCCACCAGCAGCCCAGACAGGGGTTCCTACAATGAGCAGTTCTTC.

This clonotype was observed at least ten times. V usage is TRBV7-2 and J usage is TRBJ1-2, with no clear D. Between the trimmed V and J ends, which lost 1 base and 4 bases, there was a span of 13 bases. The CDR3 loop spans 15 amino acids. Germline CDR1 SGHTA, CDR2 FQGNSA. DNA for the CDR3: TGTGCCAGCAGCTTAGATTCGGCCAACTCCTATGGCTACACCTTC. This sequence encodes CASSLDSANSYGYTF.

As to this clonotype: One end of the junction varies from germline; a read error may be responsible. The V gene is TRBV5-4, the J gene TRBJ2-4; 15 bases are shared with TRBD2. Germline CDR1 is SGHNT and CDR2 is YYREEE (reference sequence). This CDR3 has 17 amino acids. The CDR3 nucleotides read TGTGCCAGCAGCCCTGGACTAGCGGGAGGGCCAGGGAACATTCAGTGCTTC. As protein: CASSPGLAGGPGNIQCF.

This clonotype has at least ten counts. V and J are TRBV19 and TRBJ2-2; the match to TRBD2 covers 8 bases. V was clipped by 8 bases and J by 6 bases; unmatched bases: 5. This CDR3 comprises 13 residues. CDR1 and CDR2 (germline): LNHDA, SQIVND (reference sequence). The DNA of the CDR3 is TGTGCCAGTGCCGGGACTAGGGCCGGGGAGCTGTTTTTT. It codes for CASAGTRAGELFF.

Concerning this clonotype itself: A much larger clonotype is one base distant, so this may be a read error. This sequence joins TRBV5-8 and TRBJ2-5; D is uncertain. Looked up from germline, CDR1 is SGHTS and CDR2 is YDEGEE. This CDR3 region has 12 residues. The CDR3: CAGSRLRETQYF. CDR3 bases: TGTGCCGGCAGCCGGCTGAGGGAGACCCAGTACTTC.

This clonotype was detected ten times or more. The rearrangement links TRBV6-1 to TRBJ1-6; the D gene is possibly TRBD1 (5 bases). The CDR3 runs 14 residues. Germline V gene data show CDR1 as MNHNS and CDR2 as SASEGT. Trimming removed 3 bases from V and 7 bases from J, with 10 bases in between. The CDR3 protein is CASSEATENSPLHF. The CDR3 DNA sequence: TGTGCCAGCAGTGAGGCGACAGAGAATTCACCCCTCCACTTT.